The sequence of this T cell receptor beta chain was determined in a study of blood T cell repertoires in COVID-19. About the study: The samples span acute and convalescent COVID-19 from the United States, Italy and Spain. Sources were T cells, B-cell-depleted T cells, or PBMCs; the material itself was cDNA or gDNA.

In its sample, this clone was seen many times. Other DNA sequences in this sample translate to the same CDR3. Sequenced by immunoSEQ multiplex PCR; TCRdb stores in-frame clones only, minus some. The sample yields 250,000 to 350,000 clones, about 88% seen once. Seattle's cohort entered during active infection and was followed longitudinally. The sample was peripheral blood. The sequence came from a human donor with COVID-19, enrolled during active disease. The donor label of this sample is uncertain.

The CDR3 nucleotides read TGCAGCGTTTCAGGCGGGAGCTCCTACAATGAGCAGTTCTTC. The encoded protein is CSVSGGSSYNEQFF. V usage is TRBV29-1 and J usage is TRBJ2-1; 7 positions agree with TRBD2. The length of the CDR3 is 14 residues. Germline V CDR1 and CDR2: SQVTM, ANQGSEA. Trimming at V came to 5 bases and at J to 0 bases, leaving 4 bases not matched to a gene.